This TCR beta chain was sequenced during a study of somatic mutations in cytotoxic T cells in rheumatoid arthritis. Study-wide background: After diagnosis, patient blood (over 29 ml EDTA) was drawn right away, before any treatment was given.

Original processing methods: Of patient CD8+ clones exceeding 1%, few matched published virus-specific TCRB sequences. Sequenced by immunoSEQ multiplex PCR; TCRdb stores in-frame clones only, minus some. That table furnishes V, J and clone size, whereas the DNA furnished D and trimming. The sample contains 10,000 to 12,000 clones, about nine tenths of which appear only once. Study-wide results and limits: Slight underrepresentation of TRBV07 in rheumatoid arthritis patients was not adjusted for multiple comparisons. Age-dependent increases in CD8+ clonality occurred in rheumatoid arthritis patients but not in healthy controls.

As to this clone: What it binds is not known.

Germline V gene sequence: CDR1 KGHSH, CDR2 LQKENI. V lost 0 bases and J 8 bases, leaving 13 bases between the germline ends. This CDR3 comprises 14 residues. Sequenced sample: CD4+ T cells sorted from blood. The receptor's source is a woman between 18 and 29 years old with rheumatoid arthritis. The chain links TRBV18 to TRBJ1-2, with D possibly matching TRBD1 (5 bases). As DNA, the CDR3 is TGTGCCAGCTCACCACCGGTGACGGGGGGAGGCTACACCTTC. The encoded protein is CASSPPVTGGGYTF.